The sequence of this T cell receptor (beta chain) was determined in a study of technical replicates of blood from several donors. Germline lookup yields CDR1 MNHNS and CDR2 SASEGT. This CDR3 has 14 amino acids. Deletions cut 4 bases from V and 2 bases from J, with 12 bases between. Repertoires were generated with immunoSEQ multiplex PCR, while TCRdb's copy carries only in-frame clones and drops some. The sample includes about 64,000 clones, around nine tenths of them seen just once. The source of this sequence is a human donor in good health. Some clones in this sample may be carry-over from other donors' samples. The sequenced sample consisted of PBMCs. This chain links TRBV6-1 with TRBJ2-7; D not resolved. The chain's CDR3 is CASSVISGPYEQYF. CDR3 DNA: TGTGCCAGCAGTGTAATCTCTGGCCCCTACGAGCAGTACTTC.